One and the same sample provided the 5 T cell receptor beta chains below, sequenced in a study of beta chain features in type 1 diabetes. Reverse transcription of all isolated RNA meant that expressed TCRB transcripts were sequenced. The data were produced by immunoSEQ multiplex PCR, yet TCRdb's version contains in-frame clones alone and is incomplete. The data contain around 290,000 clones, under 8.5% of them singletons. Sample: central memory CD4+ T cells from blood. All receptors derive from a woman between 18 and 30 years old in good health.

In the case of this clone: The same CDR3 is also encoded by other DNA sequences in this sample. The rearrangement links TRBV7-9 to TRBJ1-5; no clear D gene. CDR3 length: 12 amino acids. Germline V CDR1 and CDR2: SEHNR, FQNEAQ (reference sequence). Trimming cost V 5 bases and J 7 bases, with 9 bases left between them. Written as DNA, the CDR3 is TGTGCCAGCAGCCTAGAGGAGCAGCCCCAGCATTTT. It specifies CASSLEEQPQHF.

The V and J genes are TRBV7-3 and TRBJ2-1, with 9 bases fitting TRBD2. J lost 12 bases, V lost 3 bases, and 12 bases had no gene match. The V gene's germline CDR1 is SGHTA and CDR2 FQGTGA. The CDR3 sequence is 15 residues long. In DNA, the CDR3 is TGTGCCAGCAGCTTTAGCGGGAGTTCCTTTGTGAGGCAGTTCTTC. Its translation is CASSFSGSSFVRQFF.

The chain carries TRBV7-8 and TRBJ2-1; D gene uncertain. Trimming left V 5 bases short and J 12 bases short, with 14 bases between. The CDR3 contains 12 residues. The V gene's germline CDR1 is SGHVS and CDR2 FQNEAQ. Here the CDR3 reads CASSHRLGLQFF. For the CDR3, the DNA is TGTGCCAGCAGCCACCGGTTGGGGTTGCAGTTCTTC.

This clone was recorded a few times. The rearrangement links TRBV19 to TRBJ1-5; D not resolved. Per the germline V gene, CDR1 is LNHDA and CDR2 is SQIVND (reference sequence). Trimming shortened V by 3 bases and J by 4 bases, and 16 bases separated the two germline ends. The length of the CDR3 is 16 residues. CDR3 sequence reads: CASSMGSLLGNQPQHF. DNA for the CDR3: TGTGCCAGTAGTATGGGGTCCCTCTTGGGGAATCAGCCCCAGCATTTT.

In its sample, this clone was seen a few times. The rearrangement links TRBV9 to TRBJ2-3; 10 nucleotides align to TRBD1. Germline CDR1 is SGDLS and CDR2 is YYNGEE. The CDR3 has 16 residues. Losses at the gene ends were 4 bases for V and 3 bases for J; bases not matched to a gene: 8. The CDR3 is CASSFRDRGVTDTQYF. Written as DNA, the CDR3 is TGTGCCAGCAGCTTCCGGGACAGGGGAGTAACAGATACGCAGTATTTT. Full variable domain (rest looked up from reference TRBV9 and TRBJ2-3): DSGVTQTPKHLITATGQRVTLRCSPRSGDLSVYWYQQSLDQGLQFLIQYYNGEERAKGNILERFSAQQFPDLHSELNLSSLELGDSALYFCASSFRDRGVTDTQYFGPGTRLTVL.